These 15 T cell receptor beta chains came from one sample sequenced in a study of CD8+ T cells in alopecia areata. RNA was isolated and reverse transcribed to cDNA, the sequencing template. Assay: immunoSEQ multiplex PCR; the TCRdb copy retains only in-frame clones and omits some. The sample includes over 150,000 clones, 56% of them seen just once. Sequencing input: CD8+ T cells sorted from blood. Receptor source: a human donor in good health.

This chain links TRBV19 with TRBJ1-6; D remains unclear. Germline V gene lookup returns CDR1 LNHDA and CDR2 SQIVND (reference sequence). The germline V and J ends were trimmed by 3 bases and 8 bases, with 14 bases remaining between them. CDR3 size: 15 residues. This chain's CDR3 is CASSISGVYDSPLHF. In DNA form, the CDR3 reads TGTGCCAGTAGTATCTCCGGGGTTTACGATTCACCCCTCCACTTT.

The genes are TRBV29-1 and TRBJ1-1, with D hard to call. Germline assignment: CDR1 SQVTM and CDR2 ANQGSEA. V was shortened by 6 bases and J by 0 bases, with 8 bases between the two germline ends. The CDR3 is 12 amino acids. The CDR3: CSVARMNTEAFF. CDR3 DNA sequence: TGCAGCGTGGCCCGGATGAACACTGAAGCTTTCTTT.

V usage is TRBV7-9 and J usage is TRBJ1-5, with D perhaps matching TRBD1 (6 bases). The germline V and J ends were trimmed by 7 bases and 5 bases, with 18 bases remaining between them. CDR1 and CDR2 from the germline V gene are SEHNR and FQNEAQ (reference sequence). This CDR3 has 15 amino acids. The CDR3 sequence is CASTSGAPTDQPQHF. CDR3 nucleotide sequence: TGTGCCAGCACCTCGGGGGCCCCGACCGATCAGCCCCAGCATTTT.

This clone was seen once. This chain connects TRBV27 to TRBJ1-4; 8 bases align to TRBD1. This CDR3 is built from 14 residues. The ends lost 6 bases at V and 12 bases at J; junction bases unmatched: 12. Germline V gives CDR1 MNHEY, CDR2 SMNVEV (reference sequence). The CDR3 is CASSSRAGGTELFF. The CDR3 bases are TGTGCCAGCAGCTCTCGGGCAGGGGGCACGGAACTGTTTTTT.

This clone was seen a handful of times. CDR3 amino acids: CASSPQTEYEQYF. In DNA, the CDR3 is TGTGCCAGCAGCCCCCAGACTGAATACGAGCAGTACTTC. The gene calls are TRBV7-3 and TRBJ2-7; no definite D call. Germline loops: CDR1 SGHTA, CDR2 FQGTGA. Trimming left V 5 bases short and J 4 bases short, with 12 bases between. The length of the CDR3 is 13 residues.

V is TRBV7-2 and J is TRBJ2-1; weak D call: TRBD2 (5 bases). Germline V lookup: CDR1 SGHTA, CDR2 FQGNSA. The CDR3 runs to 15 residues. Trimming removed 4 bases at V and 4 bases at J, with 14 bases between. The CDR3 region is CASSSPGIIYNEQFF. CDR3 DNA sequence: TGTGCCAGCAGCTCCCCCGGGATTATATACAATGAGCAGTTCTTC.

This clone was seen only a few times. The chain links TRBV4-1 to TRBJ1-2, with D hard to call. CDR3 size: 14 residues. Per germline, CDR1 MGHRA and CDR2 YSYEKL. Trimming left V 1 base short and J 4 bases short, with 10 bases between. The CDR3 coding sequence is TGCGCCAGCAGCCAAGGGTCCTGGGGCTATGGCTACACCTTC. This sequence encodes CASSQGSWGYGYTF.

This clone was observed a few times. This sequence joins TRBV5-4 and TRBJ1-1; perhaps TRBD1 as D (5 bases). The CDR3 contains 13 residues. Germline values: CDR1 SGHNT, CDR2 YYREEE (reference sequence). Deletions cut 4 bases from V and 5 bases from J, with 12 bases between. The CDR3 nucleotides read TGTGCCAGCAGCGCATCAGGGATGACTGAAGCTTTCTTT. This encodes CASSASGMTEAFF.

This clone turned up a few times. V is TRBV29-1 and J is TRBJ2-5; 9 nucleotides agree with TRBD2. CDR3 length: 16 amino acids. Per germline, CDR1 SQVTM and CDR2 ANQGSEA. Unmatched junction bases numbered 15, after V lost 1 base and J lost 9 bases. CDR3 sequence: CSVEVERGVPLLAQYF. CDR3 DNA sequence: TGCAGCGTTGAAGTGGAGCGGGGGGTGCCATTATTGGCCCAGTACTTC.

This clone has more than one count but fewer than ten. V gene TRBV5-6 combines with J gene TRBJ2-3; D is unresolved. This CDR3 contains 13 residues. CDR1 SGHDT and CDR2 YYEEEE come from the germline V gene. Trimming took off 3 bases at V and 5 bases at J, with 10 bases between the two ends. The CDR3 region is CASSYGWQDTQYF. In DNA form, the CDR3 reads TGTGCCAGCAGCTATGGGTGGCAAGATACGCAGTATTTT.

This chain uses TRBV15 with TRBJ2-5; 8 positions match TRBD1. CDR3 length: 14 amino acids. The V segment lost 6 bases and the J segment 7 bases; nucleotides outside the gene matches: 10. CDR1 is LNHNV, CDR2 YYDKDF, per germline (reference sequence). The CDR3 spells CATSRDRNGVTQYF. The CDR3 region has the DNA TGTGCCACCAGTCGGGACAGGAATGGCGTGACCCAGTACTTC.

The chain is built from TRBV7-8 and TRBJ1-1; unclear D gene. CDR3 size: 14 residues. The ends were cut back, 6 bases at V and 1 base at J, with 12 bases in the middle. In germline, CDR1 is SGHVS, CDR2 FQNEAQ. CDR3 in DNA: TGTGCCAGCAGATCCGAAGCGCGGAACACTGAAGCTTTCTTT. Translation: CASRSEARNTEAFF.

The chain uses TRBV10-2 and TRBJ1-6; D gene unclear. The V end lost 2 bases, the J end lost 7 bases, and 6 bases lay between the germline ends. This CDR3 contains 13 residues. Per the germline V gene, CDR1 is WSHSY and CDR2 is SAAADI. The CDR3 region has the DNA TGCGCCAGCAGTGAGCCCTCAAATTCACCCCTCCACTTT. Its protein product is CASSEPSNSPLHF.

The rearrangement uses TRBV6-5 and TRBJ1-5; no firm D call. The CDR3 is made up of 12 amino acids. Germline CDR1 is MNHEY and CDR2 is SVGAGI. V was pared by 5 bases and J by 6 bases, with 8 bases between. The CDR3 is CASSPRGQPQHF. The CDR3 nucleotides read TGTGCCAGCAGTCCCCGGGGTCAGCCCCAGCATTTT.

The rearrangement joins TRBV6-5 to TRBJ1-1; tentatively, D is TRBD1 (6 bases). The CDR3 loop spans 13 amino acids. Trimming shortened V by 8 bases and J by 2 bases, and 12 bases separated the two germline ends. Germline loops: CDR1 MNHEY, CDR2 SVGAGI. CDR3 nucleotides: TGTGCCAGCCGTTGGACAGCTAACACTGAAGCTTTCTTT. Its translation is CASRWTANTEAFF.